The 16 T cell receptor beta chains below come from one sample, sequenced in a study of blood T cell repertoires in COVID-19. Clones were read by immunoSEQ multiplex PCR, and TCRdb kept only the in-frame ones, dropping some. The data show roughly 340,000 clones, with approximately 89% seen just once and 2.5% to 4% held by the top ten. Sequences were obtained from peripheral blood. The receptors shown here come from a woman younger than 35 who had recovered from COVID-19.

This chain joins TRBV21-1 and TRBJ2-3; TRBD2 is the table's D call, not checked against the DNA. TRBV21-1 is designated a pseudogene. The CDR3 contains 18 residues. The CDR3, as DNA: TGTGCCAGCAGCAAAAGGCGCTTGGCGGGAAGTCGGCCAGATACGCAGTATTTT. This sequence encodes CASSKRRLAGSRPDTQYF.

The genes are TRBV19 and TRBJ1-5; 8 bases line up with TRBD1. The V and J ends lost 9 bases and 3 bases, in that order; junction bases with no gene match: 7. The germline V gene has CDR1 LNHDA and CDR2 SQIVND (reference sequence). CDR3 size: 14 residues. Here the CDR3 DNA reads TGTGCCAGCACTGGGACAGGTCTCAATCAGCCCCAGCATTTT. Its translation: CASTGTGLNQPQHF.

V and J are TRBV27 and TRBJ1-6; 8 nucleotides align to TRBD1. CDR1 and CDR2 (germline): MNHEY, SMNVEV (reference sequence). The CDR3 totals 17 residues. V shed 3 bases and J 6 bases; nucleotides not matched to a gene: 10. This chain's CDR3 is CASSLTGTGPINSPLHF. CDR3 sequence (DNA): TGTGCCAGCAGTTTGACCGGGACAGGCCCTATTAATTCACCCCTCCACTTT.

The chain carries TRBV28 and TRBJ1-2, with unresolved D. There are 13 residues in the CDR3. V shed 5 bases and J shed 0 bases, with 7 bases lying between them. Germline V gives CDR1 MDHEN, CDR2 SYDVKM. CDR3 in DNA: TGTGCCAGCAGTCAATACTCTAACTATGGCTACACCTTC. Translated: CASSQYSNYGYTF.

This clone showed up many times. V and J are TRBV4-3 and TRBJ2-4; D not resolved. V gave up 2 bases and J gave up 0 bases, with 8 bases separating them. This CDR3 contains 15 residues. Germline V CDR1 and CDR2: LGHNA, YSLEER. In DNA form, the CDR3 reads TGCGCCAGCAGCCAATCCGGGTTAGCCAAAAACATTCAGTACTTC. Protein sequence: CASSQSGLAKNIQYF.

The chain uses TRBV7-9 and TRBJ1-4, with D unclear. CDR1 and CDR2 from the germline V gene are SEHNR and FQNEAQ (reference sequence). V lost 6 bases, J lost 5 bases, and 25 bases lay in between. CDR3 length: 18 amino acids. The CDR3 nucleotides read TGTGCCAGCAGGCCTATGGGCCGCCCGGATTCGGGGAATGAAAAACTGTTTTTT. This encodes CASRPMGRPDSGNEKLFF.

The V call is TRBV4-2, the J call TRBJ2-1, with 10 bases fitting TRBD2. Germline CDR1 is LGHNA and CDR2 is YNFKEQ. This CDR3 has 15 amino acids. Trimming took 4 bases from V and 4 from J; bases not matched to a gene: 4. CDR3 sequence: CASSPGTSAYNEQFF. The CDR3 nucleotides are TGTGCCAGCAGCCCCGGGACTAGCGCATACAATGAGCAGTTCTTC.

This sequence joins TRBV29-1 and TRBJ1-3; 7 bases are shared with TRBD1. V was pared by 6 bases and J by 0 bases, with 2 bases of the junction left unmatched. This CDR3 has 13 amino acids. Germline values: CDR1 SQVTM, CDR2 ANQGSEA. CDR3 nucleotide sequence: TGCAGCGTCGGGACAGTCTCTGGAAACACCATATATTTT. Protein: CSVGTVSGNTIYF.

The V gene is TRBV10-3, the J gene TRBJ1-1; 7 positions match TRBD1. The CDR3 runs to 15 residues. Germline loops: CDR1 ENHRY, CDR2 SYGVKD. Trimming at V came to 11 bases and at J to 0 bases, leaving 12 bases not matched to a gene. The CDR3 coding sequence is TGTGCCGCCCCCAGGACAGGTCTGATGAACACTGAAGCTTTCTTT. Translating it yields CAAPRTGLMNTEAFF.

The rearrangement uses TRBV7-8 and TRBJ1-2; D possibly corresponds to TRBD1 (6 bases). Trimming pared 10 bases from V and 4 bases from J, leaving 19 bases between. Germline lookup yields CDR1 SGHVS and CDR2 FQNEAQ. The CDR3 contains 14 residues. The CDR3 here is CATQSPQGGYGYTF. Here the CDR3 DNA reads TGTGCCACTCAATCCCCACAGGGCGGCTATGGCTACACCTTC.

This clone turned up a few times. V usage is TRBV7-9 and J usage is TRBJ1-1; 9 bases are a match to TRBD1. Trimming at V came to 5 bases and at J to 1 base, leaving 17 bases not matched to a gene. The CDR3 extends over 19 amino acids. Germline CDR1 is SEHNR and CDR2 is FQNEAQ (reference sequence). The CDR3 bases are TGTGCCAGCAGCCCAACAACCGGACAGGGGTCCAAGAAGAACACTGAAGCTTTCTTT. As protein: CASSPTTGQGSKKNTEAFF.

This clone was seen only once. The V gene is TRBV10-3, the J gene TRBJ1-3; D gene uncertain. The CDR3 length is 14 residues. The V and J ends lost 6 bases and 0 bases respectively, with 9 bases between them. Germline values: CDR1 ENHRY, CDR2 SYGVKD. DNA of the CDR3: TGTGCCATCAGGGGAGATATCTCTGGAAACACCATATATTTT. It is translated as CAIRGDISGNTIYF.

This sequence joins TRBV24-1 and TRBJ1-1; D uncertain. The length of the CDR3 is 13 residues. CDR1 and CDR2 (germline): KGHDR, SFDVKD. The V end was cut by 2 bases, the J end by 3 bases, with 6 bases between. CDR3 sequence reads: CATSDWQYTEAFF. CDR3 in DNA: TGTGCCACCAGTGATTGGCAGTACACTGAAGCTTTCTTT.

This chain uses TRBV6-2 or TRBV6-3 with TRBJ2-2, with D maybe TRBD2 (6 bases). The germline CDR1 and CDR2 sequences are MNHEY and SVGEGT. CDR3 size: 17 residues. With 4 bases removed from V and 4 bases from J, the gap between germline ends came to 19 bases. The CDR3 spells CASSSRQVQGGTGELFF. The DNA of the CDR3 is TGTGCCAGCAGTTCCCGCCAAGTGCAGGGAGGCACCGGGGAGCTGTTTTTT.

This chain uses TRBV7-9 with TRBJ2-2, with a weak D call TRBD1 (6 bases). V shed 4 bases and J shed 2 bases, with 11 bases lying between them. In germline, CDR1 is SEHNR, CDR2 FQNEAQ (reference sequence). The CDR3 runs to 15 residues. The chain's CDR3 is CASSSGAVNTGELFF. CDR3 DNA: TGTGCCAGCAGCTCAGGGGCGGTCAACACCGGGGAGCTGTTTTTT.

This chain joins TRBV4-3 and TRBJ1-1, with TRBD1 as a possible D gene (5 bases). The V gene lost 1 base and the J gene lost 5 bases, with 11 bases spanning the gap. This CDR3 has 14 residues. The germline CDR1 and CDR2 sequences are LGHNA and YSLEER. This CDR3 is CASSQVSRATEAFF. CDR3 coding DNA: TGCGCCAGCAGCCAAGTGTCCAGGGCAACTGAAGCTTTCTTT.